This record looks at one T cell receptor beta chain sequence and its context. Its antigen is undetermined. The ends were cut back, 5 bases at V and 8 bases at J, with 9 bases in the middle. Germline CDR1 and CDR2: MNHNY and SVGAGI (reference sequence). CDR3 length: 12 amino acids. The data are from a study of T cell responses to AZD1222 COVID-19 vaccine. Repertoires were generated with immunoSEQ multiplex PCR, while TCRdb's copy carries only in-frame clones and drops some. Of around 150,000 clones in the sample, roughly 84% were seen once. General study findings and limits: Seropositive status at baseline applied to only a handful of AZD1222 recipients. Spike regions recognized by vaccine-associated CD4 TCRs spanned the protein, led by 160-218 and 743-854. Close to half of all spike-specific TCRs reportedly target regions of the variants that are unmutated. Spike-specific TCR breadth rose after two AZD1222 doses, and depth rose as well.

The J gene is TRBJ2-2, the V gene TRBV6-6; D not certain. The TCR originated in an adult in good health. The material sequenced was peripheral blood, taken on day 0 of AZD1222 vaccination. CDR3 in DNA: TGTGCCAGCAGTCTACAACGTGGGGAGCTGTTTTTT. This sequence encodes CASSLQRGELFF.